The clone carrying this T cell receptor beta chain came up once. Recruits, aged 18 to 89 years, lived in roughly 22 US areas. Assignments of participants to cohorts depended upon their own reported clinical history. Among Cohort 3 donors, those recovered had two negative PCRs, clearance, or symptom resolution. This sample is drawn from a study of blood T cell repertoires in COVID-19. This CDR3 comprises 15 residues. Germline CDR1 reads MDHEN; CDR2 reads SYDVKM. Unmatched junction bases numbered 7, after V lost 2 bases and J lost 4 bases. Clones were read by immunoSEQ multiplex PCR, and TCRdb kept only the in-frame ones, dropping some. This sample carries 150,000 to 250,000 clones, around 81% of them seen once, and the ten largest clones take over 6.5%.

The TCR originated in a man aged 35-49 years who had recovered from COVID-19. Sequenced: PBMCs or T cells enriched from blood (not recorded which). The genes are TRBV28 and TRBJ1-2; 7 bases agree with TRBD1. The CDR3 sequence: CASSLRQGGGYGYTF. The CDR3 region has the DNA TGTGCCAGCAGTTTACGGCAGGGGGGAGGCTATGGCTACACCTTC.